Shown below are 7 T cell receptor beta chains from a single sample sequenced in a study of beta chain features in type 1 diabetes. The antigens of these receptors remain unknown. General observations from the study: People with Type 1 diabetes carried modestly yet significantly shorter TCRB CDR3s in all four CD4+ subsets.

The whole isolated RNA underwent reverse transcription, so sequencing captured expressed TCRB transcripts. The protocol was immunoSEQ multiplex PCR, while the TCRdb copy is restricted to in-frame clones and leaves out a portion. There are roughly 730,000 clones in the sample; roughly 12% occur only once, and about 0.02% lies in the top ten. The sequencing input was naive CD4+ T cells from blood. These TCRs come from a man aged 18 to 29 with type 1 diabetes.

J is TRBJ1-2 and V is TRBV6-5; no reliable D call. Germline loops: CDR1 MNHEY, CDR2 SVGAGI. This CDR3 region has 14 residues. The V end was cut by 0 bases, the J end by 7 bases, with 12 bases between. CDR3 coding DNA: TGTGCCAGCAGTTACTCCACGGGGTTGGTTGGCTACACCTTC. Protein: CASSYSTGLVGYTF.

In its sample, this clone was seen a few times. The J gene is TRBJ2-5, the V gene TRBV5-6; D is unclear. Trimming left V 1 base short and J 5 bases short, with 9 bases between. This CDR3 has 13 residues. Germline V lookup: CDR1 SGHDT, CDR2 YYEEEE. The CDR3 DNA reads TGTGCCAGCAGCTTGAGGACCCTGGAGACCCAGTACTTC. It translates to CASSLRTLETQYF.

This chain connects TRBV28 to TRBJ1-2; D is unclear. Germline lookup yields CDR1 MDHEN and CDR2 SYDVKM. V lost 4 bases to trimming and J lost 7 bases, with 13 bases between them. The CDR3 contains 13 residues. DNA for the CDR3: TGTGCCAGCAGTTCTGCTCTCGCGGGTGGCTACACCTTC. This sequence encodes CASSSALAGGYTF.

The CDR3 bases are TGTGCCAGCAGCTTGCTCCGGGACAGGGCCTACGAGCAGTACTTC. It is translated as CASSLLRDRAYEQYF. This chain uses TRBV11-2 with TRBJ2-7, with TRBD1 matching over 9 bases. Germline CDR1 and CDR2: SGHAT and FQNNGV. CDR3 size: 15 residues. With 3 bases clipped from V and 2 bases from J, the junction kept 5 bases outside the gene matches.

The chain is built from TRBV2 and TRBJ1-5, with TRBD1 matching over 9 bases. The CDR3 sequence is 15 residues long. J lost 7 bases, V lost 7 bases, and 11 bases had no gene match. Germline assignment: CDR1 SNHLY and CDR2 FYNNEI. The CDR3, as DNA: TGTGCCAGCACCCCTGGGACAGGGATTAACCAGCCCCAGCATTTT. This sequence encodes CASTPGTGINQPQHF.

This chain's CDR3 is CASSLVGKAFF. For the CDR3, the DNA is TGTGCCAGCAGCTTGGTTGGGAAAGCTTTCTTT. The chain has TRBV5-6 and TRBJ1-1; D is uncertain. The length of the CDR3 is 11 residues. Germline values: CDR1 SGHDT, CDR2 YYEEEE. Trimming removed 0 bases at V and 9 bases at J, with 6 bases between.

This clone occurred a few times. This chain uses TRBV4-1 with TRBJ1-2; 11 positions agree with TRBD1. This CDR3 contains 15 residues. V dropped 4 bases and J dropped 3; count of bases not matched to a gene: 4. Per the germline V gene, CDR1 is MGHRA and CDR2 is YSYEKL. The CDR3 DNA follows: TGCGCCAGCAGCCCTCCGGGACAGGGGGACTATGGCTACACCTTC. This translates into CASSPPGQGDYGYTF.